The entry below gives a single T cell receptor (beta chain) sequence along with its context. What it recognizes is unknown. The data were taken from a study of T cell responses to AZD1222 COVID-19 vaccine. Study as a whole: Second-dose intervals near 4 or 12 weeks were combined. Study-level points and caveats: At 160-218 and 743-854, vaccine-associated CD4 TCRs were dominant, and they spanned spike. Clonal diversity was possibly underestimated, and the donors were mostly white British, with more females.

Libraries were prepared by immunoSEQ multiplex PCR; TCRdb keeps only in-frame clonotypes and omits some of them. The sample lists 90,000 to 120,000 clones; about 90% were seen once. Trimming cost V 3 bases and J 0 bases, with 14 bases left between them. The CDR3 runs 16 residues. The sequencing here drew on peripheral blood, taken on day 0 of AZD1222 vaccination. The receptor's source is an adult in good health. The chain couples TRBV23-1 to TRBJ1-2; D is ambiguous. TRBV23-1 carries the ORF label, with uncertain function. CDR3 sequence: CASSQSPSSPNYGYTF. The DNA for the CDR3 is TGCGCCAGCAGTCAGTCTCCTAGCTCCCCTAACTATGGCTACACCTTC.